The clone carrying this TCR beta chain has a handful of counts. Its specificity is not known. These data originate in a study of shared clonotypes between healthy human individuals. General study results and limits: Shared clonotypes across all four donors exceeded non-shared ones in generation probability. Naive subsets, compared against memory subsets, generally had larger estimated richness values.

CDR1 is LNHDA and CDR2 is SQIVND in the germline V gene (reference sequence). The CDR3 length is 15 residues. Trimming stripped 1 base from V and 1 base from J, with 8 bases between. Original processing methods: With immunoSEQ giving junction-only sequences and no quality scores, filtering differed. Profiled with immunoSEQ multiplex PCR; TCRdb holds only in-frame clones, not every one. V and J calls plus clone size are reproduced from that table; the DNA served to infer D and trimming. The profile shows around 600,000 clones, approximately 95% of them singletons. Naive CD8 cells were CD45RO-negative, positively selected for CCR7, excluding terminally differentiated effector memory CD45RA+ cells. Healthy and HIV-negative, the adult donors had no recent acute infections or vaccinations.

This sequence joins TRBV19 and TRBJ1-5, with a weak D call TRBD1 (6 bases). The sequencing sample was made of naive CD8+ T cells sorted from blood. The TCR was taken from a woman in her 30s in good health. In DNA form, the CDR3 reads TGTGCCAGTAGTATAGTGGGACACAGCAATCAGCCCCAGCATTTT. Translating gives CASSIVGHSNQPQHF.